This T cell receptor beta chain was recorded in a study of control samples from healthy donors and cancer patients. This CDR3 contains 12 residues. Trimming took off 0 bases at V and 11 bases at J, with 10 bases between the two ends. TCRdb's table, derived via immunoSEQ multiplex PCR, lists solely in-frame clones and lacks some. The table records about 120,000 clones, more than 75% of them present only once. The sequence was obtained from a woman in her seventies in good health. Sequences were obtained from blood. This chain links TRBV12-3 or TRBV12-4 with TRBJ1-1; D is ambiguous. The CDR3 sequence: CASSLAFGVAFF. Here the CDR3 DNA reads TGTGCCAGCAGTTTAGCGTTCGGGGTGGCTTTCTTT.